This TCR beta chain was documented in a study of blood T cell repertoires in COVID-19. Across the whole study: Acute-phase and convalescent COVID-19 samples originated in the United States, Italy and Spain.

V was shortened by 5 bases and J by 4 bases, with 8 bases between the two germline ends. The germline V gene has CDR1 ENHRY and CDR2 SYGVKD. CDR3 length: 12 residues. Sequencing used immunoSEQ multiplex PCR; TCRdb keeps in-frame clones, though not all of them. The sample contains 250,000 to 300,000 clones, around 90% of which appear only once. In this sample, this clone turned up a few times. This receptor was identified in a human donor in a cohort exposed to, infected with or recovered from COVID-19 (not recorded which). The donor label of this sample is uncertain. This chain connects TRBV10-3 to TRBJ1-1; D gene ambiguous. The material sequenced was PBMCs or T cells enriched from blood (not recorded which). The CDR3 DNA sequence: TGTGCCATCAGTCGGTCGGGCACTGAAGCTTTCTTT. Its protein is CAISRSGTEAFF.